These 10 T cell receptor beta chains share one sample of origin, sequenced in a study of cytomegalovirus exposure and HLA in healthy donors. The PCR contained 60 Vbeta and 13 Jbeta primers. The repertoire was sequenced with immunoSEQ multiplex PCR; TCRdb's copy has only in-frame clones and lacks some. Among more than 110,000 clones, about three quarters were seen once, and the ten largest hold roughly 4.3%. The sample comprised PBMCs. Receptors originate from a male donor in good health and CMV-seronegative.

The J gene is TRBJ2-7, the V gene TRBV7-6, with 8 bases identical to TRBD2. The CDR3 is made up of 16 amino acids. V lost 1 base, J lost 0 bases, and 5 bases stayed unmatched. Germline V gives CDR1 SGHVS, CDR2 FNYEAQ. CDR3 DNA: TGTGCCAGCAGCTTAGTGTACAGCGGGAGCTCCTACGAGCAGTACTTC. It is translated as CASSLVYSGSSYEQYF.

This chain uses TRBV6-5 with TRBJ2-5; 7 nucleotides match TRBD1. The germline gives CDR1 MNHEY, CDR2 SVGAGI. This CDR3 is built from 15 residues. Germline trimming cut 1 base from V and 5 bases from J; bases unmatched to any gene: 7. The chain's CDR3 is CASSYLKGARETQYF. The CDR3 coding sequence is TGTGCCAGCAGTTACTTAAAGGGGGCGAGGGAGACCCAGTACTTC.

V and J are TRBV29-1 and TRBJ2-3, with 10 bases identical to TRBD2. The trim removed 2 bases at V and 1 base at J, leaving 0 bases unmatched. The germline CDR1 and CDR2 sequences are SQVTM and ANQGSEA. This CDR3 has 14 residues. CDR3 sequence reads: CSVELAGGTDTQYF. CDR3 bases: TGCAGCGTTGAACTAGCGGGGGGCACAGATACGCAGTATTTT.

The chain links TRBV7-3 to TRBJ2-2; 7 nucleotides match TRBD1. Trimming removed 5 bases from V and 5 bases from J; junction bases left unmatched: 2. The germline V gene encodes CDR1 SGHTA and CDR2 FQGTGA. There are 13 residues in the CDR3. In DNA, the CDR3 is TGTGCCAGCAGCATACAGGGGACCGGGGAGCTGTTTTTT. Translating it yields CASSIQGTGELFF.

The chain is built from TRBV4-1 and TRBJ2-7, with 10 bases fitting TRBD2. V dropped 1 base and J dropped 2; count of bases not matched to a gene: 2. This CDR3 spans 15 amino acids. Germline assignment: CDR1 MGHRA and CDR2 YSYEKL. CDR3 region: CASSQAGLAAYEQYF. The CDR3 coding sequence is TGCGCCAGCAGCCAAGCCGGACTAGCGGCCTACGAGCAGTACTTC.

The V and J genes are TRBV7-6 and TRBJ2-7, with 10 nucleotides matching TRBD2. Trimming removed 1 base from V and 4 bases from J; junction bases left unmatched: 1. Germline CDR1 is SGHVS and CDR2 is FNYEAQ. The CDR3 covers 14 residues. CDR3 sequence: CASSLETSGYEQYF. CDR3 nucleotides: TGTGCCAGCAGCTTAGAGACTAGCGGGTACGAGCAGTACTTC.

The rearrangement joins TRBV2 to TRBJ1-2, with TRBD1 matching 8 bases. Germline lookup yields CDR1 SNHLY and CDR2 FYNNEI. The J segment lost 3 bases and the V segment lost 8 bases, leaving 2 bases of the junction unmatched. This CDR3 has 12 residues. This chain's CDR3 is CASYRGDYGYTF. The CDR3 DNA reads as TGTGCCAGCTACAGGGGGGACTATGGCTACACCTTC.

V usage is TRBV19 and J usage is TRBJ2-2; TRBD2 matches at 7 bases. Germline CDR1 is LNHDA and CDR2 is SQIVND (reference sequence). The CDR3 has 15 residues. V was clipped by 7 bases and J by 9 bases; unmatched bases: 14. DNA for the CDR3: TGTGCCAGTACCAACCGGGCTAGCGGCTACCGGGAGCTGTTTTTT. This gives the protein CASTNRASGYRELFF.

The J gene is TRBJ2-3, the V gene TRBV13, with 7 bases identical to TRBD2. This CDR3 comprises 17 residues. Germline CDR1 reads PRHDT; CDR2 reads FYEKMQ (reference sequence). V shed 4 bases and J 0 bases; nucleotides not matched to a gene: 10. The CDR3 sequence: CASSSKASGKSTDTQYF. CDR3 nucleotide sequence: TGTGCCAGCAGCTCTAAAGCTAGCGGCAAAAGCACAGATACGCAGTATTTT.

The J gene is TRBJ2-3, the V gene TRBV6-1; D may be TRBD1 (5 bases). The CDR3 has 15 residues. Germline V lookup: CDR1 MNHNS, CDR2 SASEGT. The V end was cut by 2 bases, the J end by 1 base, with 10 bases between. This CDR3 reads CASSELGLRTDTQYF. DNA for the CDR3: TGTGCCAGCAGTGAATTGGGGCTACGCACAGATACGCAGTATTTT.